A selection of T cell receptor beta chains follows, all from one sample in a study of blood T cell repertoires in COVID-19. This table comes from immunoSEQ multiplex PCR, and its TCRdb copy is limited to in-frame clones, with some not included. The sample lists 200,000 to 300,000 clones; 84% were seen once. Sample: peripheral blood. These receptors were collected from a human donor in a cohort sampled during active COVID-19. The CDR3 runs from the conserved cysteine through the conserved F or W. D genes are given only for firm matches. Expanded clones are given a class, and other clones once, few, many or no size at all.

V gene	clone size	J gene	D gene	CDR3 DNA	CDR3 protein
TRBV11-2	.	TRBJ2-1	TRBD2	TGTGCCAGCAGCACAACCCGACTAGCGGGCGATGGGCAGTTCTTC	CASSTTRLAGDGQFF
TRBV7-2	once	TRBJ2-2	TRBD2	TGTGCCAGCAGCTTAGTTAGCGGGAGGGCCGGCGGGGAGCTGTTTTTT	CASSLVSGRAGGELFF
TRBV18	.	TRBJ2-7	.	TGTGCCAGCTCACTACGCCCCCGGGACACATACGAGCAGTACTTC	CASSLRPRDTYEQYF
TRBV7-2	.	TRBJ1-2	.	TGTGCCAGCAGCTTAGGCGGAATTTATGGCTACACCTTC	CASSLGGIYGYTF
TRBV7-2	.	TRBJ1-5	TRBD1	TGTGCCAGCAGCGGACAGGCTAATCAGCCCCAGCATTTT	CASSGQANQPQHF
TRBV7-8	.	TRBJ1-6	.	TGTGCCAGCAGCTTAGATTCGGGGTACGGCTCCTATAATTCACCCCTCCACTTT	CASSLDSGYGSYNSPLHF
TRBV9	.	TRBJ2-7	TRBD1	TGTGCCAGCCAGGACAGGGACGGATACGAGCAGTACTTC	CASQDRDGYEQYF
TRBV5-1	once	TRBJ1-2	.	TGCGCCAGCAGCTTGGAATCAGTTTATGGCTACACCTTC	CASSLESVYGYTF
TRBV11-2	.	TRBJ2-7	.	TGTGCCAGCAGCTTTAAGCCCTACGAGCAGTACTTC	CASSFKPYEQYF
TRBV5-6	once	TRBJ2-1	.	TGTGCCAGCAGCTTGGTGGGCGGGTTAAACAATGAGCAGTTCTTC	CASSLVGGLNNEQFF
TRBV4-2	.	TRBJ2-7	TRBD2	TGTGCCAGCAGCCAAGAGGGAATAGCGGGAGGGCTTCTTCAGTCCTACGAGCAGTACTTC	CASSQEGIAGGLLQSYEQYF
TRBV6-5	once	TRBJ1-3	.	TGTGCCAGCAGTTACAGACTCAGCTCTGGAAACACCATATATTTT	CASSYRLSSGNTIYF
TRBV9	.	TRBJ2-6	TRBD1	TGTGCCAGCGGACAGGGACCTGGGGCCAACGTCCTGACTTTC	CASGQGPGANVLTF
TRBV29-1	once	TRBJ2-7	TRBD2	TGCAGCGTTGAGGGAGCGGGGGACCTTTCCTACGAGCAGTACTTC	CSVEGAGDLSYEQYF
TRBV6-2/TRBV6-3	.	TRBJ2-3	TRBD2	TGTGCCAGCAGTTATATATCGGTCGCTAGCGGGAGAGGAACAGATACGCAGTATTTT	CASSYISVASGRGTDTQYF
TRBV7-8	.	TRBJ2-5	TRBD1	TGTGCCAGCAGCTTTACAGGGGAAGGAGAGACCCAGTACTTC	CASSFTGEGETQYF
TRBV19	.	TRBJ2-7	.	TGTGCCAGTAGTATTGAAGGCCAAGGGGCCTACGAGCAGTACTTC	CASSIEGQGAYEQYF
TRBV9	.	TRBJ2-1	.	TGTGCCAGCAGCGAGAGGTTTGCCAATGAGCAGTTCTTC	CASSERFANEQFF
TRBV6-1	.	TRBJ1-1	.	TGTGCCAGCAGTGAACCGTTCGGTGAAGCTTTCTTT	CASSEPFGEAFF
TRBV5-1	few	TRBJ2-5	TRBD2	TGCGCCAGCAGCTCTTCAGGGACTAGCAAAGAGACCCAGTACTTC	CASSSSGTSKETQYF
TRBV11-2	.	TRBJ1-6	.	TGTGCCAGCAGCTTAGGAGGACAGTATAATTCACCCCTCCACTTT	CASSLGGQYNSPLHF
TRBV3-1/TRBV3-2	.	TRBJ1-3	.	TGTGCCAGCAGCCCAACACTAGCGTGGAGCTCTGGAAACACCATATATTTT	CASSPTLAWSSGNTIYF
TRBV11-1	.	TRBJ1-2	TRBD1	TGTGCCAGCAGCCCAGGGACAGGGAACTATGGCTACACCTTC	CASSPGTGNYGYTF
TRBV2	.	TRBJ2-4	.	TGTGCCAGCAGTGAAGCGGAGGGGGCCAAAAACATTCAGTACTTC	CASSEAEGAKNIQYF
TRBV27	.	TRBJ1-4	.	TGTGCCAGCAGTTTAAGGCGGCAGCTTAATGAAAAACTGTTTTTT	CASSLRRQLNEKLFF
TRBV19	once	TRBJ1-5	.	TGTGCCAGTAGTATAGTGCGGGGAATCCAGCCCCAGCATTTT	CASSIVRGIQPQHF
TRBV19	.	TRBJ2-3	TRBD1	TGTGCCAGTAGTATAGATCTAGGGGGCCGTAGCACAGATACGCAGTATTTT	CASSIDLGGRSTDTQYF
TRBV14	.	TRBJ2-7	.	TGTGCCAGCAGCCAAGATATTAGTCGGGTCTCCGAGCAGTACTTC	CASSQDISRVSEQYF
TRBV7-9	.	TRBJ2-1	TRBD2	TGTGCCAGCAGCTTAGCGACTAGCGTTGAGCAGTTCTTC	CASSLATSVEQFF
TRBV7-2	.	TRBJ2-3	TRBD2	TGTGCCAGCAGCTTAACTCGCGGGGGGGCCGGGGGCACAGATACGCAGTATTTT	CASSLTRGGAGGTDTQYF
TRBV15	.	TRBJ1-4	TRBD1	TGTGCCACCAGCACCCCCGGGACAGGGGGACATGAAAAACTGTTTTTT	CATSTPGTGGHEKLFF
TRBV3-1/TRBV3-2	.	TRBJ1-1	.	TGTGCCAGCAGCCAAGACTCACGGAGGGCTGAAGCTTTCTTT	CASSQDSRRAEAFF
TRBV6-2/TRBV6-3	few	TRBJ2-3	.	TGTGCCAGCAGCTCCCAGCTATTGGGAGGAGATACGCAGTATTTT	CASSSQLLGGDTQYF
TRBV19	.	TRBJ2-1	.	TGTGCCAGTAGTAGGGGACTTGGATATGAGCAGTTCTTC	CASSRGLGYEQFF
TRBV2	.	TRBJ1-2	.	TGTGCCAGCAGTGCGGGGTCTCAGGACTATGGCTACACCTTC	CASSAGSQDYGYTF
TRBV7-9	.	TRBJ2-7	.	TGTGCCAGCAGCACCCAGGGCGAGCAGTACTTC	CASSTQGEQYF
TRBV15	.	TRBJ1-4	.	TGTGCCACCAGCAGAGATCCGACAGTTAATGAAAAACTGTTTTTT	CATSRDPTVNEKLFF
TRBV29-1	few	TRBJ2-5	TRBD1	TGCAGCGTTGCTAAAGGGACAGGGTGGGAGACCCAGTACTTC	CSVAKGTGWETQYF
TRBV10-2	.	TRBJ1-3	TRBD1	TGCGCCAGCAGTTGGGACAGTACCTCTGGAAACACCATATATTTT	CASSWDSTSGNTIYF
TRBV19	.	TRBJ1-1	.	TGTGCCAGTAGTATTCAGGGGCCCCTAGACACTGAAGCTTTCTTT	CASSIQGPLDTEAFF
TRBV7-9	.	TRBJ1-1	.	TGTGCCAGCACTGACGGGACTGCAAACACTGAAGCTTTCTTT	CASTDGTANTEAFF
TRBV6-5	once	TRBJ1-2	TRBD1	TGTGCTATACTACGGGGGACAGGACCCTATGGCTACACCTTC	CAILRGTGPYGYTF
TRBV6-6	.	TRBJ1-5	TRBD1	TGTGCCAGCAGTTACTACGACAGGGGGAGCAATCAGCCCCAGCATTTT	CASSYYDRGSNQPQHF
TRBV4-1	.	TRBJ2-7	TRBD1	TGCGCCAGCAGCCAAGAACGTGGGCAGGGGGCGAGAGTCACCTCCTACGAGCAGTACTTC	CASSQERGQGARVTSYEQYF
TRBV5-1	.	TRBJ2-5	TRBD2	TGCGCCAGCAGCTTGGGGGGGCTAGCGGGGACCGAGACCCAGTACTTC	CASSLGGLAGTETQYF
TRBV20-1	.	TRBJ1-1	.	TGCAGTGCTAGAAGCCCCACTGAAGCTTTCTTT	CSARSPTEAFF
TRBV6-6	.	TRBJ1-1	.	TGTGCCAGCAGTCCTCAGGGTAGGAACACTGAAGCTTTCTTT	CASSPQGRNTEAFF
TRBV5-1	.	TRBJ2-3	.	TGCGCCAGCAGCTTGGGACAGAACACAGATACGCAGTATTTT	CASSLGQNTDTQYF
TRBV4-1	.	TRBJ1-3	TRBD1	TGCGCCAGCAGCCAAGTCCCCGAGACAGGGTTCGGAGGAAACACCATATATTTT	CASSQVPETGFGGNTIYF
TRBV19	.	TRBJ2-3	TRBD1	TGTGCCAGTAGTCCAAACCCGGGACAGGGGGACACAGATACGCAGTATTTT	CASSPNPGQGDTDTQYF
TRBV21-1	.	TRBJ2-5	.	TGTGCCAGCAGCATTAGCGGGAGGATCCAAGAGACCCAGTACTTC	CASSISGRIQETQYF
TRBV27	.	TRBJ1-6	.	TGTGCCAGCAAAAGGGGAAGCTCCTATAATTCACCCCTCCACTTT	CASKRGSSYNSPLHF
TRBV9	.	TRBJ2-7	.	TGTGCCAGCAGCCCCCGCGGGAACTACGAGCAGTACTTC	CASSPRGNYEQYF
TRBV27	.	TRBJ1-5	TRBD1	TGTGCCAGCAGAGAATCAGGGGGCGTACAGCCCCAGCATTTT	CASRESGGVQPQHF
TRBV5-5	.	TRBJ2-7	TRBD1	TGTGCCAGCAGCTTGTGGACAGGTCCTACCTACGAGCAGTACTTC	CASSLWTGPTYEQYF
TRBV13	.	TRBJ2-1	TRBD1	TGTGCCAGCAGAGAAGGGACAGGGCTATACAATGAGCAGTTCTTC	CASREGTGLYNEQFF
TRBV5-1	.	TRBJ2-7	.	TGCGCCAGCAGCTTGGCAAATTCGGGGGGCGCCGGGATAAACGAGCAGTACTTC	CASSLANSGGAGINEQYF
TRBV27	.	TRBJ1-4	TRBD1	TGTGCCAGCAGGCCAACGGGACAGGGGTCATTCGCGGCTAATGAAAAACTGTTTTTT	CASRPTGQGSFAANEKLFF